Below are 22 T cell receptor beta chains sequenced from a single sample in a study of blood T cell repertoires in COVID-19. The table came from immunoSEQ multiplex PCR; TCRdb's copy has only in-frame clones and leaves some out. The sample has around 460,000 clones, 70% to 90% seen once. Sequenced sample: peripheral blood. Every receptor here comes from a man between 18 and 35 years old with COVID-19, enrolled during active disease.

V and J are TRBV11-3 and TRBJ2-2; 15 bases are a match to TRBD2. Germline V gene sequence: CDR1 SGHNT, CDR2 YENEEA. V shed 4 bases, J shed 3 bases, and the junction held 6 bases outside the gene matches. The CDR3 loop spans 18 amino acids. The CDR3 here is CASSYGLAGGWDTGELFF. The CDR3 nucleotides read TGTGCCAGCAGCTACGGACTAGCGGGAGGGTGGGACACCGGGGAGCTGTTTTTT.

This rearrangement joins TRBV19 to TRBJ2-1, with D maybe TRBD2 (6 bases). V lost 5 bases and J lost 4, with 18 bases in between. CDR1 is LNHDA, CDR2 SQIVND, per germline (reference sequence). The CDR3 loop spans 16 amino acids. CDR3 sequence: CASSARGWGSYNEQFF. Here the CDR3 DNA reads TGTGCCAGTAGTGCCCGGGGGTGGGGGTCTTACAATGAGCAGTTCTTC.

This clone was seen only a few times. The V gene is TRBV7-9, the J gene TRBJ2-1; 8 bases map to TRBD2. CDR1 and CDR2 from the germline V gene are SEHNR and FQNEAQ (reference sequence). This CDR3 contains 14 residues. With 5 bases clipped from V and 8 bases from J, the junction kept 8 bases outside the gene matches. The CDR3 loop reads CASSIRGGQDEQFF. The CDR3 DNA is TGTGCCAGCAGCATACGGGGGGGCCAGGATGAGCAGTTCTTC.

V is TRBV2 and J is TRBJ2-5; D perhaps matches TRBD1 (6 bases). CDR1 is SNHLY, CDR2 FYNNEI, per germline. Trimming shortened V by 6 bases and J by 3 bases, and 14 bases separated the two germline ends. The CDR3 runs to 14 residues. The CDR3 is CASSYRTAKETQYF. The CDR3 DNA follows: TGTGCCAGCAGCTATAGGACAGCCAAAGAGACCCAGTACTTC.

The chain joins TRBV19 to TRBJ1-5, with a possible D match to TRBD1 (6 bases). This CDR3 is 15 amino acids long. The V and J ends lost 1 base and 5 bases respectively, with 12 bases between them. The germline V gene encodes CDR1 LNHDA and CDR2 SQIVND (reference sequence). CDR3 nucleotides: TGTGCCAGTAGTATAGCATACAGGGTCTATCAGCCCCAGCATTTT. The encoded protein is CASSIAYRVYQPQHF.

The gene calls are TRBV7-9 and TRBJ2-3, with D possibly TRBD2 on 6 matching bases. V lost 7 bases and J lost 0, with 17 bases in between. Germline assignment: CDR1 SEHNR and CDR2 FQNEAQ (reference sequence). The CDR3 consists of 16 residues. The CDR3 loop is CASKETRLSSTDTQYF. The CDR3 nucleotides are TGTGCCAGCAAGGAGACTAGACTGTCTAGCACAGATACGCAGTATTTT.

Comments on this clone: The same CDR3 arises from other DNA sequences in this sample as well. The rearrangement links TRBV6-5 to TRBJ2-1; 9 positions match TRBD2. Germline V gives CDR1 MNHEY, CDR2 SVGAGI. The CDR3 spans 14 residues. Unmatched junction bases numbered 1, after V lost 5 bases and J lost 2 bases. CDR3 sequence reads: CASSSGGTYNEQFF. The CDR3 nucleotides are TGTGCCAGCAGTAGCGGGGGGACCTACAATGAGCAGTTCTTC.

The V gene is TRBV11-3, the J gene TRBJ2-7, with D tentatively TRBD2 (6 bases). Germline V gives CDR1 SGHNT, CDR2 YENEEA. Trimming left V 5 bases short and J 2 bases short, with 16 bases between. CDR3 length: 15 amino acids. CDR3 in amino acids: CASSRSGEGAYEQYF. The CDR3 DNA reads TGTGCCAGCAGCCGATCGGGGGAAGGGGCCTACGAGCAGTACTTC.

This clone occurred a few times. This chain joins TRBV6-4 and TRBJ1-5, with D tentatively TRBD1 (5 bases). Deletions cut 9 bases from V and 5 bases from J, with 14 bases between. CDR3 length equals 13 residues. Germline V CDR1 and CDR2: MRHNA, SNTAGT. The CDR3 DNA follows: TGTGCCAGACTCGGCGGGGGGGATCAGCCCCAGCATTTT. This gives the protein CARLGGGDQPQHF.

The chain combines TRBV7-6 with TRBJ2-5; D perhaps matches TRBD2 (6 bases). The germline V gene has CDR1 SGHVS and CDR2 FNYEAQ. Trimming cost V 5 bases and J 2 bases, with 18 bases left between them. CDR3 length equals 16 residues. The CDR3 coding sequence is TGTGCCAGCAGCCACCCCGTGTGGGGAGGTCAAGAGACCCAGTACTTC. Its translation: CASSHPVWGGQETQYF.

The chain has TRBV19 and TRBJ2-1; 9 bases fit TRBD1. This CDR3 has 16 amino acids. The junction had 5 bases not matched to a gene; V was cut back by 0 bases and J by 5 bases. The V gene's germline CDR1 is LNHDA and CDR2 SQIVND (reference sequence). In DNA form, the CDR3 reads TGTGCCAGTAGTATAGACGGGACAGGGACGGACAATGAGCAGTTCTTC. Translated: CASSIDGTGTDNEQFF. The full variable domain, rest sourced from reference TRBV19 and TRBJ2-1, is DGGITQSPKYLFRKEGQNVTLSCEQNLNHDAMYWYRQDPGQGLRLIYYSQIVNDFQKGDIAEGYSVSREKKESFPLTVTSAQKNPTAFYLCASSIDGTGTDNEQFFGPGTRLTVL.

V and J are TRBV28 and TRBJ2-3; perhaps TRBD2 as D (6 bases). The V gene lost 1 base and the J gene lost 2 bases, with 19 bases spanning the gap. Germline V gene data show CDR1 as MDHEN and CDR2 as SYDVKM. The CDR3 totals 18 residues. CDR3 residues: CASSLSLGGGEVTDTQYF. The CDR3 bases are TGTGCCAGCAGTTTATCTCTTGGGGGAGGTGAAGTCACAGATACGCAGTATTTT.

V is TRBV30 and J is TRBJ1-3; the D is unclear. CDR3 length: 11 amino acids. V lost 1 base and J 4 bases, leaving 2 bases between the germline ends. Germline V gene sequence: CDR1 GTSNPN, CDR2 SVGIG (reference sequence). CDR3 nucleotides: TGTGCCTGGAGTGCGGGAAACACCATATATTTT. Encoded protein: CAWSAGNTIYF.

This clone turned up a few times. The rearrangement links TRBV9 to TRBJ2-2; the D gene is possibly TRBD2 (6 bases). The CDR3 is 16 amino acids. V was cut by 3 bases and J by 6 bases, with 18 bases left in between. The V gene's germline CDR1 is SGDLS and CDR2 YYNGEE. The chain's CDR3 is CASSAGSTGDSGELFF. The CDR3 nucleotides read TGTGCCAGCAGCGCCGGATCGACGGGAGACTCCGGGGAGCTGTTTTTT. The complete variable domain, with remaining parts taken from reference TRBV9 and TRBJ2-2, reads DSGVTQTPKHLITATGQRVTLRCSPRSGDLSVYWYQQSLDQGLQFLIQYYNGEERAKGNILERFSAQQFPDLHSELNLSSLELGDSALYFCASSAGSTGDSGELFFGEGSRLTVL.

This clone was observed a few times. This chain connects TRBV19 to TRBJ2-2; D unclear. Trimming took 0 bases from V and 0 from J, leaving 11 bases between them. Germline CDR1 and CDR2: LNHDA and SQIVND (reference sequence). CDR3 length: 17 residues. CDR3 region: CASSIDLSSPNTGELFF. The CDR3 bases are TGTGCCAGTAGTATAGATCTATCGAGCCCGAACACCGGGGAGCTGTTTTTT.

V gene TRBV4-1 combines with J gene TRBJ2-3, with D unclear. V was clipped by 0 bases and J by 3 bases, with 7 bases between them. CDR1 is MGHRA, CDR2 YSYEKL, per germline. The CDR3 spans 14 residues. Here the CDR3 reads CASSQDYPTDTQYF. CDR3 coding DNA: TGCGCCAGCAGCCAAGACTACCCTACAGATACGCAGTATTTT.

The CDR3 bases are TGTGCCAGCAGCGGGGGACTGCTCTACGAGCAGTACTTC. The encoded protein is CASSGGLLYEQYF. V usage is TRBV7-9 and J usage is TRBJ2-7; D possibly corresponds to TRBD2 (6 bases). Looked up from germline, CDR1 is SEHNR and CDR2 is FQNEAQ (reference sequence). The CDR3 length is 13 residues. The V and J ends lost 5 bases and 3 bases respectively, with 11 bases between them.

The chain has TRBV7-9 and TRBJ1-1; unclear D gene. The CDR3 sequence is 14 residues long. Trimming shortened V by 3 bases and J by 4 bases, and 12 bases separated the two germline ends. Germline V CDR1 and CDR2: SEHNR, FQNEAQ (reference sequence). CDR3 DNA: TGTGCCAGCAGCTTGGTGGTAGGGAGCACTGAAGCTTTCTTT. It codes for CASSLVVGSTEAFF. The full variable domain, rest sourced from reference TRBV7-9 and TRBJ1-1, is DTGVSQNPRHKITKRGQNVTFRCDPISEHNRLYWYRQTLGQGPEFLTYFQNEAQLEKSRLLSDRFSAERPKGSFSTLEIQRTEQGDSAMYLCASSLVVGSTEAFFGQGTRLTVV.

The chain has TRBV27 and TRBJ1-6, with 8 bases identical to TRBD1. Germline V gene sequence: CDR1 MNHEY, CDR2 SMNVEV (reference sequence). The J segment lost 7 bases and the V segment lost 7 bases, leaving 9 bases of the junction unmatched. The CDR3 runs 15 residues. In DNA form, the CDR3 reads TGTGCCAGCAAACCCCCGGGACAGGTGAATTCACCCCTCCACTTT. Translated: CASKPPGQVNSPLHF.

The chain combines TRBV27 with TRBJ2-7, with D possibly being TRBD1 (5 bases). The V gene's germline CDR1 is MNHEY and CDR2 SMNVEV (reference sequence). Trimming removed 2 bases at V and 6 bases at J, with 17 bases between. This CDR3 is 15 amino acids long. Here the CDR3 DNA reads TGTGCCAGCAGTTTAAGGCAGGGTATGGGCGGCGAGCAGTACTTC. Translating gives CASSLRQGMGGEQYF.

The chain joins TRBV9 to TRBJ2-2; weak D call: TRBD2 (6 bases). Germline lookup yields CDR1 SGDLS and CDR2 YYNGEE. The CDR3 consists of 16 residues. Deletions cut 1 base from V and 5 bases from J, with 15 bases between. The CDR3 region has the DNA TGTGCCAGCAGCGTACTCGGGGGAGTCTTGACCGGGGAGCTGTTTTTT. It yields the protein CASSVLGGVLTGELFF.

The chain couples TRBV5-1 to TRBJ2-5, with a weak D call TRBD2 (5 bases). Germline values: CDR1 SGHRS, CDR2 YFSETQ. V was cut by 4 bases and J by 4 bases, with 17 bases left in between. The CDR3 length is 15 residues. Here the CDR3 reads CASSPERSWGETQYF. CDR3 DNA sequence: TGCGCCAGCAGCCCCGAGCGGAGCTGGGGAGAGACCCAGTACTTC. Supplemented by reference TRBV5-1 and TRBJ2-5, the full variable domain reads KAGVTQTPRYLIKTRGQQVTLSCSPISGHRSVSWYQQTPGQGLQFLFEYFSETQRNKGNFPGRFSGRQFSNSRSEMNVSTLELGDSALYLCASSPERSWGETQYFGPGTRLLVL.